The T cell receptor (beta chain) under discussion was sequenced for a study of T cell repertoires in cytomegalovirus infection. Study-wide background: Public TCR beta signatures provided an indication of both CMV infection and a matching HLA type. Study-level points and caveats: Carriers of CMV and the relevant HLA type were discriminated by public TCR beta frequency.

This clonotype was detected ten times or more. As yet, its antigen is unknown. One entry per CDR3 protein results from TCRdb running MiXCR on the reads. This sample has some 800,000 distinct CDR3 sequences, with 30% to 35% found just once. V lost 5 bases to trimming and J lost 8 bases, with 19 bases between them. Germline assignment: CDR1 SGHTA and CDR2 FQGNSA. The CDR3 consists of 15 residues. This TCR derives from a human donor in good health (CMV status not recorded). Some clones in this sample may be carry-over from other donors' samples. This sequence joins TRBV7-2 and TRBJ2-1; D is perhaps TRBD1 or TRBD2 (5 bases each). The source material was cultured CD8+ T cells from PBMCs, sampled from culture after CMV antigen stimulation. Written as DNA, the CDR3 is TGTGCCAGCAGCCTGGGACGGTTATTAGGATATGAGCAGTTCTTC. This translates into CASSLGRLLGYEQFF.